The T cell receptor (beta chain) under discussion was sequenced for a study of blood T cell repertoires in COVID-19. On the study more broadly: Acute and convalescent COVID-19 samples came from the United States, Italy and Spain. Sources were T cells, B-cell-depleted T cells, or PBMCs; the material itself was cDNA or gDNA.

Authors' analysis steps: Estimation of nucleated cell counts was performed using reference gene primer amplification. Clones were sequenced by immunoSEQ multiplex PCR, and TCRdb holds only the in-frame ones, with some missing. V and J calls and clone size are given by that table; D and trimming were obtained from the DNA. The sample holds 350,000 to 450,000 clones; around 85% are singletons and the top ten take 3.5% to 4%. V shed 3 bases and J shed 4 bases, with 3 bases lying between them. CDR3 length: 12 amino acids. Germline V gene data show CDR1 as SGHNT and CDR2 as YENEEA. V and J are TRBV11-3 and TRBJ2-2; no reliable D call. The sequencing sample was made of peripheral blood. This clonotype originated in a woman aged 18-29 years with acute or convalescent COVID-19. CDR3 DNA sequence: TGTGCCAGCAGCTTGGCCACCGGGGAGCTGTTTTTT. This translates into CASSLATGELFF.